The 14 T cell receptor beta chains below all came from one sample that was sequenced in a study of PD-L1 blockade in urothelial cancer (TCRdb year 2017). Libraries were constructed by the immunoSEQ multiplex PCR assay. TCRdb took this table from immuneACCESS and kept in-frame rearrangements with V and J called. Such tables lack part of the clones; where checked against another copy, unresolved V genes explain under half of the gap, and the rest is unexplained. This sample gives over 45,000 clones in total; around 83% of them show up just once. Under 3.5% of the sample is in the top ten clones. The sequences come from PBMCs, collected around atezolizumab (anti-PD-L1) treatment. Source of these receptors: a man aged 50 to 59 with urothelial cancer.

V usage is TRBV28 and J usage is TRBJ2-7; D remains ambiguous. The V gene's germline CDR1 is MDHEN and CDR2 SYDVKM. The CDR3 is 13 amino acids. V gave up 9 bases and J gave up 2 bases, with 14 bases separating them. The CDR3 here is CASDSTTTYEQYF. The CDR3 nucleotides read TGTGCCAGTGATTCGACAACCACCTACGAGCAGTACTTC.

The chain uses TRBV7-9 and TRBJ2-2, with TRBD1 matching 7 bases. CDR1 SEHNR and CDR2 FQNEAQ come from the germline V gene (reference sequence). Germline trimming cut 5 bases from V and 5 bases from J; bases unmatched to any gene: 8. The CDR3 extends over 15 amino acids. This CDR3 is CASSLYGQVTGELFF. The CDR3 bases are TGTGCCAGCAGCCTCTACGGACAGGTTACCGGGGAGCTGTTTTTT.

This clone was seen once. V is TRBV14 and J is TRBJ1-5, with no clear D. CDR3 length: 13 residues. The V gene's germline CDR1 is SGHDN and CDR2 FVKESK. V lost 1 base to trimming and J lost 4 bases, with 5 bases between them. The CDR3 loop is CASSQGSNQPQHF. The CDR3 DNA reads TGTGCCAGCAGCCAAGGGAGTAATCAGCCCCAGCATTTT.

The chain links TRBV28 to TRBJ1-2; TRBD1 matches 9 bases. V lost 6 bases to trimming and J lost 4 bases; unmatched junction nucleotides: 6. Germline loops: CDR1 MDHEN, CDR2 SYDVKM. The CDR3 runs to 14 residues. The CDR3 spells CASSTIQGAYGYTF. DNA for the CDR3: TGTGCCAGCAGCACGATACAGGGGGCCTATGGCTACACCTTC.

This rearrangement joins TRBV5-1 to TRBJ1-1; D is ambiguous. The germline V gene has CDR1 SGHRS and CDR2 YFSETQ. V was trimmed by 5 bases and J by 0 bases, leaving 8 bases between them. The CDR3 runs to 13 residues. The CDR3 protein is CASRTDMNTEAFF. For the CDR3, the DNA is TGCGCCAGCAGGACCGACATGAACACTGAAGCTTTCTTT.

This clone showed up just a few times. The chain joins TRBV19 to TRBJ1-2; D is unresolved. Looked up from germline, CDR1 is LNHDA and CDR2 is SQIVND (reference sequence). V was cut by 4 bases and J by 8 bases, with 11 bases left in between. The CDR3 has 12 amino acids. CDR3 coding DNA: TGTGCCAGTAGTAGCCATTCTCGGGGCTACACCTTC. This encodes CASSSHSRGYTF.

A few counts support this clone. The DNA for the CDR3 is TGCGCCAGCAGCTTGGCTAGCGACGGCGGGGAGCTGTTTTTT. It is translated as CASSLASDGGELFF. This sequence joins TRBV5-1 and TRBJ2-2; possible D gene TRBD2, 6 bases. This CDR3 has 14 residues. From germline, CDR1 is SGHRS and CDR2 YFSETQ. V was shortened by 0 bases and J by 7 bases, with 10 bases between the two germline ends.

The chain couples TRBV11-3 to TRBJ1-2; possibly TRBD1 for D (5 bases). This CDR3 region has 14 residues. V shed 3 bases and J shed 5 bases, with 13 bases lying between them. Per the germline V gene, CDR1 is SGHNT and CDR2 is YENEEA. CDR3 in DNA: TGTGCCAGCAGCTTTTTTGGGGCGCGATATGGCTACACCTTC. It translates to CASSFFGARYGYTF.

The rearrangement joins TRBV6-1 to TRBJ1-1; TRBD1 might be the D (6 bases). Germline V gives CDR1 MNHNS, CDR2 SASEGT. The CDR3 spans 14 residues. V lost 6 bases and J 7 bases, leaving 18 bases between the germline ends. For the CDR3, the DNA is TGTGCCAGCAGGACCCGTGCCAGGACAGATGAAGCTTTCTTT. Residues: CASRTRARTDEAFF.

The chain couples TRBV19 to TRBJ2-7; 7 positions agree with TRBD2. The junction had 9 bases not matched to a gene; V was cut back by 8 bases and J by 2 bases. There are 14 residues in the CDR3. CDR1 is LNHDA, CDR2 SQIVND, per germline (reference sequence). Here the CDR3 reads CASAVASGTYEQYF. The CDR3 DNA follows: TGTGCCAGTGCCGTGGCTAGCGGAACCTACGAGCAGTACTTC.

The table lists this clone with a few counts. The J gene is TRBJ2-1, the V gene TRBV11-2; tentatively, D is TRBD2 (6 bases). V lost 1 base and J lost 9, with 19 bases in between. CDR1 and CDR2 (germline): SGHAT, FQNNGV. The length of the CDR3 is 16 residues. The CDR3 is CASSLVWGVKGTEQFF. The CDR3, as DNA: TGTGCCAGCAGCTTAGTTTGGGGGGTCAAGGGCACTGAGCAGTTCTTC.

Note on this clone: One end of the junction does not line up with germline, which may come from a read error. This chain connects TRBV7-7 to TRBJ2-5; TRBD1 aligns across 8 bases. This CDR3 region has 14 residues. Germline V gene sequence: CDR1 SSHAT, CDR2 FNYEAQ (reference sequence). The CDR3 loop is CASSPGGLPQTQYF. The CDR3 DNA reads as TGTGCTAGCAGTCCAGGGGGCCTCCCCCAGACCCAGTACTTC.

The V gene is TRBV27, the J gene TRBJ2-3; 8 bases line up with TRBD1. Trimming removed 5 bases from V and 1 base from J; junction bases left unmatched: 5. Germline V gene data show CDR1 as MNHEY and CDR2 as SMNVEV (reference sequence). The CDR3 covers 15 residues. The CDR3 protein is CASSHRQGRTDTQYF. CDR3 coding DNA: TGTGCCAGCAGTCACCGACAGGGGCGCACAGATACGCAGTATTTT.

V usage is TRBV7-9 and J usage is TRBJ2-5; 8 nucleotides align to TRBD1. The CDR3 is made up of 15 amino acids. V shed 5 bases and J 1 base; nucleotides not matched to a gene: 6. Germline assignment: CDR1 SEHNR and CDR2 FQNEAQ (reference sequence). CDR3 sequence reads: CASSRITGGQETQYF. The CDR3 coding sequence is TGTGCCAGCAGCCGGATTACAGGGGGCCAAGAGACCCAGTACTTC.